Listed here is a single TCR beta chain. The antigen is undetermined. CD4+ T cells specific for antigen were expanded with viral peptide pools by the ViraFEST assay before sequencing. Once cultured for roughly ten days, the cells underwent separation to obtain CD4+ T cells. Neither prior SARS-CoV-2 infection nor positive nucleocapsid antibodies were present in the vaccine recipients. V lost 1 base and J lost 6, with 9 bases in between. CDR3 length: 13 residues. Per germline, CDR1 KGHSH and CDR2 LQKENI. The sample belongs to a study of vaccination effects on CD4 cells after COVID-19. Data came from immunoSEQ multiplex PCR; TCRdb stores just in-frame clones and leaves some out. There are 27,000 or so clones in the sample; approximately 80% occur only once, and around 22% lies in the top ten.

The sequence derives from a human donor who received a COVID-19 vaccine. This material consisted of CD4+ T cells from PBMCs cultured with HCoV-NL63 spike peptides, taken before COVID-19 vaccination. The V call is TRBV18, the J call TRBJ1-2; D gene ambiguous. Here the CDR3 reads CASSPLGSDGYTF. In DNA form, the CDR3 reads TGTGCCAGCTCACCACTAGGATCGGATGGCTACACCTTC.